These 5 T cell receptor beta chains originate from one sample sequenced in a study of blood T cell repertoires in COVID-19. The repertoire was sequenced with immunoSEQ multiplex PCR; TCRdb's copy has only in-frame clones and lacks some. Counted here are around 250,000 clones, about four fifths occurring once; the ten biggest clones make up 3% to 4%. The sequenced material came from peripheral blood. Receptors were obtained from a woman aged 18-30 years with acute or convalescent COVID-19.

The rearrangement joins TRBV7-8 to TRBJ1-1; TRBD1 is a possible D gene (6 bases). CDR1 SGHVS and CDR2 FQNEAQ come from the germline V gene. The ends were cut back, 2 bases at V and 1 base at J, with 26 bases in the middle. CDR3 length equals 20 residues. CDR3 DNA sequence: TGTGCCAGCAGCTTACCATGGACAGTCCACCCCTCGTTTAAGAACACTGAAGCTTTCTTT. It encodes CASSLPWTVHPSFKNTEAFF.

This CDR3 reads CASGGRKDRVDSLVGPQHF. The CDR3 nucleotides are TGTGCCAGCGGGGGGCGGAAAGACAGGGTTGACTCTTTGGTGGGGCCCCAGCATTTT. The V and J genes are TRBV2 and TRBJ1-5; 7 nucleotides agree with TRBD1. The J segment lost 9 bases and the V segment lost 8 bases, leaving 28 bases of the junction unmatched. Germline CDR1 is SNHLY and CDR2 is FYNNEI. This CDR3 has 19 amino acids. The whole variable domain, remainder taken from reference TRBV2 and TRBJ1-5, is EPEVTQTPSHQVTQMGQEVILRCVPISNHLYFYWYRQILGQKVEFLVSFYNNEISEKSEIFDDQFSVERPDGSNFTLKIRSTKLEDSAMYFCASGGRKDRVDSLVGPQHFGDGTRLSIL.

Written as DNA, the CDR3 is TGTGCCAGCAGTGAGGGGGGGGTTTACGAGCAGTACTTC. This translates into CASSEGGVYEQYF. The rearrangement links TRBV25-1 to TRBJ2-7; 7 bases match TRBD2. This CDR3 has 13 residues. After removal of 3 bases from V and 4 bases from J, the junction contained 3 bases not matched to a gene. Germline CDR1 is MGHDK and CDR2 is SYGVNS.

The chain couples TRBV5-1 to TRBJ1-3; D gene unclear. Looked up from germline, CDR1 is SGHRS and CDR2 is YFSETQ. The CDR3 is 15 amino acids. V was pared by 5 bases and J by 1 base, with 13 bases between. In DNA form, the CDR3 reads TGCGCCAGCAGGAGTGTGTCCGGGTCTGGAAACACCATATATTTT. This gives the protein CASRSVSGSGNTIYF.

This sequence joins TRBV4-3 and TRBJ2-1, with 9 bases fitting TRBD1. This CDR3 region has 14 residues. J lost 7 bases, V lost 4 bases, and 5 bases had no gene match. Germline CDR1 is LGHNA and CDR2 is YSLEER. The CDR3 spells CASSRPDRGNEQFF. CDR3 DNA: TGCGCCAGCAGCCGCCCGGACAGGGGAAATGAGCAGTTCTTC.